This TCR beta chain appears in the sequencing data of a study of T cells in women clearing cervical HPV infection. About the research overall: Cases: HPV16-related CIN3 or worse on histology, a couple of invasive cancers. Control women cleared a single incident HPV16 infection within 12 months.

On this clone itself: Its antigen is not known. The CDR3 end falls 3 residues outside the read, so it is completed with the germline J gene.

All donors had a single incident cervical HPV16 infection, not prevalent. Germline V lookup: CDR1 DFQATT, CDR2 SNEGSKA (reference sequence). The CDR3 length is 16 residues. V shed 0 bases, J shed 3 bases, and the junction held 7 bases outside the gene matches. Overall study findings and caveats: Each sample's T-cell count was unknown, possibly confounding richness.

Clones were read by immunoSEQ multiplex PCR, and TCRdb kept only the in-frame ones, dropping some. Its listing shows around 38,000 clones. The sequencing sample was made of blood buffy coat. The V gene is TRBV20-1, the J gene TRBJ2-2; TRBD1 matches 7 bases. The clonotype originates from a woman between 18 and 75 years old with a cervical HPV16 infection that either progressed to CIN3+ or cleared (not recorded which). The CDR3 region is CSARDLRGRDTGELFF. The CDR3 bases that were read are TGCAGTGCTAGAGACTTAAGGGGGCGGGACACCGGGGAG.